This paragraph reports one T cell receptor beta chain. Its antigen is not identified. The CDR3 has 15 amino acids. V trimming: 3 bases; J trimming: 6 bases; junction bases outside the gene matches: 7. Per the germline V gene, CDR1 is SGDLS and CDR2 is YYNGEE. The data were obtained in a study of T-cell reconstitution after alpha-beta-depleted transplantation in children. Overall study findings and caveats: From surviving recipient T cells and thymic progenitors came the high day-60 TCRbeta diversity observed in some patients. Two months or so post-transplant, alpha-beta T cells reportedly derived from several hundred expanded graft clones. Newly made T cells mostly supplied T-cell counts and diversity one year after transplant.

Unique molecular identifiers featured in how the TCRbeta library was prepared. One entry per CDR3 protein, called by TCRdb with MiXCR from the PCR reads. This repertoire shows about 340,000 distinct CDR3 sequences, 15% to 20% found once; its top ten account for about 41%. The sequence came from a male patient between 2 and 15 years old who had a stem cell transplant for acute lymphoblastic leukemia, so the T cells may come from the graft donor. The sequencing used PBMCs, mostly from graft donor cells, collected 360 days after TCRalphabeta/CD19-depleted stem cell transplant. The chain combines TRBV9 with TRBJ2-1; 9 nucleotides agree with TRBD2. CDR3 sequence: CASSGGASGVNEQFF. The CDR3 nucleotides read TGTGCCAGCAGCGGAGGGGCTAGCGGGGTCAATGAGCAGTTCTTC.